The entry below gives a single T cell receptor beta chain sequence along with its context. Its specificity is unknown. The sample belongs to a study of vaccination effects on CD4 cells after COVID-19. Study-level background: Two doses of BNT162b2 or mRNA-1273 vaccine were administered to participants.

Data came from immunoSEQ multiplex PCR; TCRdb stores just in-frame clones and leaves some out. The sample lists about 54,000 clones, more than 60% occurring once. Whole-study results and caveats: Substantial clonal contraction characterized both infection- and vaccine-induced clones late after vaccination. There was only 1 of 255 vaccine-induced clones in healthy vaccinees that cross-reacted with common cold coronaviruses.

Between the trimmed V and J ends, which lost 7 bases and 4 bases, there was a span of 10 bases. This CDR3 is built from 12 residues. Antigen-specific CD4+ T cells were first expanded with viral peptide pools by the ViraFEST assay and only then sequenced. Having been cultured for around nine days, the cells underwent CD4+ T cell isolation. Nucleocapsid antibodies were negative in the vaccine recipients, who had never had SARS-CoV-2 infection. Cultures of about 2 million PBMC per well contained about 10 IU/ml IL-2 plus 10 ug/ml peptides. The chain carries TRBV12-3 or TRBV12-4 and TRBJ1-2; no reliable D call. This sequence was found in a human donor who received a COVID-19 vaccine. The sequencing here drew on CD4+ T cells from PBMCs cultured with SARS-CoV-2 spike peptides, taken before COVID-19 vaccination. CDR3 sequence: CASKLVGYGYTF. The DNA of the CDR3 is TGTGCCAGCAAACTCGTGGGCTATGGCTACACCTTC.